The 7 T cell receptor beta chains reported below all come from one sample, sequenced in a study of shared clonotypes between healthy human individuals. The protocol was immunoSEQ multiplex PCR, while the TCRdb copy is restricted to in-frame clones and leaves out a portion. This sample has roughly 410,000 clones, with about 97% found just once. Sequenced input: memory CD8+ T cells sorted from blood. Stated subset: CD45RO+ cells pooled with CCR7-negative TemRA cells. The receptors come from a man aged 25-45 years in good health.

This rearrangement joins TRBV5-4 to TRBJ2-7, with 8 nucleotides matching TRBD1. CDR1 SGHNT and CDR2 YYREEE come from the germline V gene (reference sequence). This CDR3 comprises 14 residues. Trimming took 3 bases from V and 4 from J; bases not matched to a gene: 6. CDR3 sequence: CASSSRQGPYEQYF. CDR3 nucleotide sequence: TGTGCCAGCAGCTCGCGACAGGGGCCATACGAGCAGTACTTC. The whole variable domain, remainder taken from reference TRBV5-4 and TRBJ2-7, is ETGVTQSPTHLIKTRGQQVTLRCSSQSGHNTVSWYQQALGQGPQFIFQYYREEENGRGNFPPRFSGLQFPNYSSELNVNALELDDSALYLCASSSRQGPYEQYFGPGTRLTVT.

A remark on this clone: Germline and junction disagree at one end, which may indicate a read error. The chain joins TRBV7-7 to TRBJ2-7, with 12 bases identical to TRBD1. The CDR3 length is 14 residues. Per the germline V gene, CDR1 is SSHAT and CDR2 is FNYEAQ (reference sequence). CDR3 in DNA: TGTGCTAGCAGCTTGGGGACAGGGGGCCACGAGCAGTACTTC. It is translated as CASSLGTGGHEQYF.

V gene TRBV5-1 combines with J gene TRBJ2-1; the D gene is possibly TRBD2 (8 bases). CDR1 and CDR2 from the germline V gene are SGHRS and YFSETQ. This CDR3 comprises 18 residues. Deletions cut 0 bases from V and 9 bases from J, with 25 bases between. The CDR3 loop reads CASSLAWVAGHQGGEQFF. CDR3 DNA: TGCGCCAGCAGCTTGGCCTGGGTAGCGGGACACCAGGGGGGTGAGCAGTTCTTC.

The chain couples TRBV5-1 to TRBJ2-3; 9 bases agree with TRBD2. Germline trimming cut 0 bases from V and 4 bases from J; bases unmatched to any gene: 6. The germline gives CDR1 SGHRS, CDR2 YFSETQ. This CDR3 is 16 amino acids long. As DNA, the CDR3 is TGCGCCAGCAGCTTGGCCATCGCGGGAGGGGCAGATACGCAGTATTTT. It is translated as CASSLAIAGGADTQYF.

CDR3: CASSLNPNLAGMDTQYF. The CDR3 nucleotides are TGTGCCAGCAGCTTAAACCCTAACTTAGCGGGGATGGATACGCAGTATTTT. The chain recombines TRBV7-3 with TRBJ2-3, with 8 nucleotides matching TRBD2. Losses at the gene ends were 1 base for V and 6 bases for J; bases not matched to a gene: 12. CDR3 length: 17 amino acids. Germline V lookup: CDR1 SGHTA, CDR2 FQGTGA.

DNA for the CDR3: TGCGCCAGCACTGGACTAGACCTGCAGGAGACCCAGTACTTC. This gives the protein CASTGLDLQETQYF. The chain couples TRBV10-1 to TRBJ2-5; 7 nucleotides match TRBD2. The V and J ends lost 7 bases and 5 bases, in that order; junction bases with no gene match: 10. The CDR3 runs to 14 residues. CDR1 and CDR2 from the germline V gene are WNHNN and SYGVQD (reference sequence).

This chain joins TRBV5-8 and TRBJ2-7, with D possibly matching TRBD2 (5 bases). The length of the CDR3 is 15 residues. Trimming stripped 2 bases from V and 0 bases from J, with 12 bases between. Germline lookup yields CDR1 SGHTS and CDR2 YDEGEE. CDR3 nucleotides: TGTGCCAGCAGCTTACCTCCAGCGGCCTCCTACGAGCAGTACTTC. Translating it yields CASSLPPAASYEQYF.